The source of this TCR beta chain is a study of CD8+CD57+ T cells in acquired aplastic anemia. In the study overall: On average, sorted CD4+ and CD8+ cells gave 3 to 3.5 ug of DNA. Points from the study as a whole: In CD8+ cells, Simpson's diversity showed no significant difference between patients and controls. It was found that roughly 29 CD8+ CDR3 sequences were shared between patients and controls.

This clonotype occurred many times. Its antigen is as yet unknown. The TCR beta profiling, which covered VDJ combination and CDR3 sequence, was carried out using genomic DNA as the template. Each CDR3 protein is one row after TCRdb ran MiXCR on the reads. This repertoire shows approximately 270,000 distinct CDR3 sequences, 45% to 65% found once; its top ten account for roughly 8%. The germline CDR1 and CDR2 sequences are ENHRY and SYGVKD. Trimming cost V 3 bases and J 7 bases, with 7 bases left between them. The CDR3 spans 12 residues. The source material was sorted CD4+, CD8+, or CD8+CD57+ T cells (not recorded which) from PBMCs. V gene TRBV10-3 combines with J gene TRBJ1-5; D uncertain. The receptor was isolated from a human donor with severe aplastic anemia or a healthy control (not recorded which). The CDR3 loop reads CAISDREQPQHF. In DNA form, the CDR3 reads TGTGCCATCAGTGATAGGGAACAGCCCCAGCATTTT.